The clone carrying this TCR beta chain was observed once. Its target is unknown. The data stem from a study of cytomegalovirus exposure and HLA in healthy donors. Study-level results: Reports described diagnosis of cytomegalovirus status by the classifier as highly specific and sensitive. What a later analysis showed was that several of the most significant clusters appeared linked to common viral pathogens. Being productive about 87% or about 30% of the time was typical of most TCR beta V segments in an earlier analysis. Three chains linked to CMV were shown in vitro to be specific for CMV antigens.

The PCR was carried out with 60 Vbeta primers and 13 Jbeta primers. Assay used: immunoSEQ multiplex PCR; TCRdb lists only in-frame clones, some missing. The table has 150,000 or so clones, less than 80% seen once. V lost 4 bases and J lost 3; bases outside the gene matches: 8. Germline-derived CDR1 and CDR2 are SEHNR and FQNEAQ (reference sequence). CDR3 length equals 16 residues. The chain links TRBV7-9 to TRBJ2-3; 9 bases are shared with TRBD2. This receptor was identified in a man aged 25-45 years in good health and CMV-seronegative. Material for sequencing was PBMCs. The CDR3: CASSSVRGGGTDTQYF. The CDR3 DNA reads TGTGCCAGCAGCTCCGTCCGCGGGGGGGGAACAGATACGCAGTATTTT.